The entry that follows covers one TCR beta chain sequence. The sample belongs to a study of T cell responses to AZD1222 COVID-19 vaccine. Some clones are missing from TCRdb's copy, which holds only in-frame ones; the method was immunoSEQ multiplex PCR. The repertoire includes approximately 100,000 clones, about 85% of them detected once, and under 2.5% sits in the top ten. Germline CDR1 reads SGHAT; CDR2 reads FQNNGV. V lost 0 bases to trimming and J lost 6 bases, with 12 bases between them. This CDR3 is built from 15 residues. This TCR came from an adult who received the AZD1222 COVID-19 vaccine. The chain joins TRBV11-2 to TRBJ2-1; weak D call: TRBD2 (5 bases). Source: peripheral blood, taken 28 days after the second AZD1222 dose. In nucleotides, the CDR3 is TGTGCCAGCAGCTTAGAATCTAGCCTGCTCAATGAGCAGTTCTTC. Translated: CASSLESSLLNEQFF.